These 3 T cell receptor beta chains share one sample of origin, sequenced in a study of cytomegalovirus exposure and HLA in healthy donors (dated by TCRdb to about 2017). Library preparation was by the immunoSEQ multiplex PCR assay. For the multiplex PCR, a mixture combining 60 forward primers for TCR Vbeta segments and 13 reverse primers for TCR Jbeta segments was used. Imported from immuneACCESS, the table was reduced by TCRdb to in-frame sequences with V and J called. These copies leave out some clones; in studies compared against another copy, an unresolved V gene accounts for under half, and the cause of the remainder is not known. This sample is represented by roughly 150,000 clones; about 78% of them were singletons. About 1.5% of the sample is in the top ten clones. Sequenced: PBMCs. The receptors stem from a male donor in good health and CMV-seronegative.

This clone was recorded once. The J gene is TRBJ1-2, the V gene TRBV7-2; no definite D call. The CDR3 runs 14 residues. CDR1 SGHTA and CDR2 FQGNSA come from the germline V gene. Trimming stripped 0 bases from V and 8 bases from J, with 13 bases between. The CDR3 DNA reads as TGTGCCAGCAGCTTAGCGTCCCGGGAATCCGGCTACACCTTC. Translated, it gives CASSLASRESGYTF.

The rearrangement uses TRBV27 and TRBJ2-3; the match to TRBD2 covers 7 bases. Looked up from germline, CDR1 is MNHEY and CDR2 is SMNVEV (reference sequence). V gave up 5 bases and J gave up 0 bases; unmatched junction bases: 8. The CDR3 is made up of 16 amino acids. CDR3 sequence (DNA): TGTGCCAGCAGTCAAAACCCGGGACTAAGCACAGATACGCAGTATTTT. Its translation is CASSQNPGLSTDTQYF.

The rearrangement links TRBV5-4 to TRBJ2-2; D is undetermined. The ends were cut back, 2 bases at V and 2 bases at J, with 7 bases in the middle. This CDR3 region has 14 residues. From germline, CDR1 is SGHNT and CDR2 YYREEE (reference sequence). The CDR3 region has the DNA TGTGCCAGCAGCTTTCCCAGTAACACCGGGGAGCTGTTTTTT. This translates into CASSFPSNTGELFF.